The clone carrying this T cell receptor beta chain appeared a single time. The entry originates in a study of cytomegalovirus exposure and HLA in healthy donors. Using immunoSEQ multiplex PCR, the repertoire was profiled, and TCRdb retains in-frame clones only, with some absent. The table lists 200,000 to 250,000 clones, approximately 88% of them singletons. Germline V gives CDR1 SEHNR, CDR2 FQNEAQ (reference sequence). This CDR3 has 13 amino acids. V shed 2 bases, J shed 5 bases, and the junction held 0 bases outside the gene matches. The chain has TRBV7-9 and TRBJ1-5, with 7 bases fitting TRBD1. Sample: PBMCs. The source is a woman aged 30 to 39 in good health and CMV-seropositive. The CDR3 DNA follows: TGTGCCAGCAGCTTAACAGGGGATCAGCCCCAGCATTTT. Translating it yields CASSLTGDQPQHF.